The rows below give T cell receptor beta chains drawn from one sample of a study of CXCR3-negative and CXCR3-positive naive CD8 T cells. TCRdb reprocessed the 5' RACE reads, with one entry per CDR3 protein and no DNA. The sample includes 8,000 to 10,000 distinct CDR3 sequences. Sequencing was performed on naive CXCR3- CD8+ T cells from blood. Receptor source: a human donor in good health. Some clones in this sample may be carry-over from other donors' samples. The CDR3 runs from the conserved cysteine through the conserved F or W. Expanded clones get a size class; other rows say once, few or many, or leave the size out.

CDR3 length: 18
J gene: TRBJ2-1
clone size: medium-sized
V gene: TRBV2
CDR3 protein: CASSSIPYGTSSYNEQFF

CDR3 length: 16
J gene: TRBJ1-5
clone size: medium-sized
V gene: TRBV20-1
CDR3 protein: CSAREDRATRIQPQHF

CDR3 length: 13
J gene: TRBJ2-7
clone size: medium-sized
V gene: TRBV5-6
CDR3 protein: CASSLPSVYEQYF

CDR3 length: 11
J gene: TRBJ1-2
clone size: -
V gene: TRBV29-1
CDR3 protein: CSVGGESGYTF

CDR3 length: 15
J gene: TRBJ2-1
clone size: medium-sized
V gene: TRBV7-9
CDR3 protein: CASSSPGTTYNEQFF

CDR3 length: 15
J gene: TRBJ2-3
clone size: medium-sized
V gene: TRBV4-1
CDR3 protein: CASSRTRGGGDTQYF

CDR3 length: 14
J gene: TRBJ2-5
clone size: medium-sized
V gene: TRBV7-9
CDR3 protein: CASSFAGEWETQYF

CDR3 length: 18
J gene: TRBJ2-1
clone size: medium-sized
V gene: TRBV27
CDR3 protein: CASSLKPGLAGDYNEQFF

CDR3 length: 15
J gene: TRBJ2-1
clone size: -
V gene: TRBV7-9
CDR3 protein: CASTWTSGRGVEQFF

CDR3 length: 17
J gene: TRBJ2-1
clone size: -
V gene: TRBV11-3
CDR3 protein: CASSSVLAGSSYNEQFF

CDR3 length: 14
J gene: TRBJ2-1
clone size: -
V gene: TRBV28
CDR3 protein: CASSVGGPGNEQFF

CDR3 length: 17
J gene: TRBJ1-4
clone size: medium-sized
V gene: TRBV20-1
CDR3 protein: CSARPSGTGAPGRKLFF

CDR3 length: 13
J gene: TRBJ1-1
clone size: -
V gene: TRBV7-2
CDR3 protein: CASSLLGNTEAFF

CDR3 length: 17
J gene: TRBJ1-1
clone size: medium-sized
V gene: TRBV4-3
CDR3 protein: CASSQDGASNLHTEAFF

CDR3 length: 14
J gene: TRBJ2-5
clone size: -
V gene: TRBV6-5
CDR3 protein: CASTRLAGVETQYF

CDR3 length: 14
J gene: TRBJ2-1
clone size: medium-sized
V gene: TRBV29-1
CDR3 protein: CSVGTSGSHNEQFF